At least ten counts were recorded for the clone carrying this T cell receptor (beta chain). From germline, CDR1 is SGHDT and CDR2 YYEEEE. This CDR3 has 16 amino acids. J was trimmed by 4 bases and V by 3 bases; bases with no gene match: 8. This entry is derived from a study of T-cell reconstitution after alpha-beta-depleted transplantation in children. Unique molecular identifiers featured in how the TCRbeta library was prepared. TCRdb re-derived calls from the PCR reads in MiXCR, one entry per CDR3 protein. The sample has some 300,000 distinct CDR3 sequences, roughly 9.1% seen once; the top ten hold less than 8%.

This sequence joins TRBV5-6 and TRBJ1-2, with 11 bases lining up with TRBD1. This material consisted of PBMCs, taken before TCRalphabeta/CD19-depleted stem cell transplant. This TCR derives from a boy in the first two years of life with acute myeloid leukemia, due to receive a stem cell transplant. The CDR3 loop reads CASSSSDRGQSYGYTF. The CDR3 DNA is TGTGCCAGCAGCTCATCGGACAGGGGGCAGAGCTATGGCTACACCTTC.